This T cell receptor (beta chain) stems from a study of tumor-infiltrating lymphocytes in primary liver carcinoma. A note on this clonotype: Its target is not known. This could be a read error, since a much larger clone is one nucleotide away.

Total RNA (roughly 530 ng) served as template for TCR beta cDNA synthesis primed by a constant-region primer. The TCR beta library was amplified through three nested multiplex PCR rounds in a modified ARM-PCR procedure. TRBV1-TRBV30 forward primers and a C-beta reverse primer were used in the first two PCR rounds, which each ran for nine to ten cycles. TCRdb recomputed calls from the multiplex PCR reads with MiXCR, one row per CDR3 protein. The sample includes approximately 310,000 distinct CDR3 sequences, roughly two thirds seen only once; the top ten take 9% to 10%. The blood RNA (from unsorted whole blood) was obtained, and germline DNA was also extracted. Germline lookup yields CDR1 MNHNS and CDR2 SASEGT. The CDR3 runs 12 residues. The study's findings and limits: Bulk unsorted samples prevented comparison of CD4+ and CD8+ repertoires.

The sequenced sample was peripheral blood. This rearrangement joins TRBV6-1 to TRBJ2-1; TRBD2 might be the D (6 bases). The source of this sequence is a middle-aged man with primary liver carcinoma and hepatitis B virus infection. CDR3 amino acids: CAISELAGKGFF. DNA of the CDR3: TGTGCCATCAGTGAACTGGCGGGAAAGGGATTCTTC.